This T cell receptor (beta chain) was sequenced during a study of T cell responses to AZD1222 COVID-19 vaccine. Profiling relied on immunoSEQ multiplex PCR, and the TCRdb table lists in-frame clones only, not all of them. The repertoire includes tens of thousands of clones, almost 90% of them detected once, and over 1.1% sits in the top ten. In germline, CDR1 is SNHLY, CDR2 FYNNEI. V lost 2 bases and J lost 6, with 8 bases in between. This CDR3 spans 13 amino acids. The clonotype originates from an adult who received the AZD1222 COVID-19 vaccine. The source was peripheral blood, collected 28 days after the second AZD1222 dose. The chain is built from TRBV2 and TRBJ1-3; D remains ambiguous. CDR3 protein: CASSEPGKNTIYF. The CDR3 nucleotides are TGTGCCAGCAGTGAACCGGGGAAAAACACCATATATTTT.